This is a list of T cell receptor beta chains from one sample in a study of cytomegalovirus exposure and HLA in healthy donors. Sequencing was performed with immunoSEQ multiplex PCR; in TCRdb, only in-frame clones are kept and a portion is missing. The table has 160,000 or so clones, roughly nine tenths seen once. Sequences were obtained from PBMCs. All receptors derive from a young woman in good health and CMV-seronegative. CDR3s include the opening cysteine and the closing phenylalanine or tryptophan. The order of the fields is CDR3 length, J gene, V gene, D gene, clone size, CDR3 protein, CDR3 DNA. A D gene is named only where the DNA matches it firmly. Clone size is shown for a subset of rows, as once, few, many or a class of expanded clone.

15,TRBJ2-7,TRBV28,TRBD1,.,CASSSQGQGRYEQYF,TGTGCCAGCAGCAGCCAGGGACAGGGACGCTACGAGCAGTACTTC
15,TRBJ1-2,TRBV5-1,.,.,CASSLAVTSNYGYTF,TGCGCCAGCAGCTTGGCGGTCACTTCTAACTATGGCTACACCTTC
14,TRBJ1-2,TRBV28,.,.,CASSLDSLNYGYTF,TGTGCCAGCAGTTTGGACAGCCTTAACTATGGCTACACCTTC
13,TRBJ1-2,TRBV2,.,.,CASRGGGNYGYTF,TGTGCCAGCAGAGGGGGGGGCAACTATGGCTACACCTTC
15,TRBJ1-2,TRBV14,.,.,CASSQEGSGVYGYTF,TGTGCCAGCAGCCAAGAAGGGTCGGGGGTCTATGGCTACACCTTC
14,TRBJ2-3,TRBV5-8,.,.,CASSFLRGADTQYF,TGTGCCAGCAGCTTTCTCAGGGGGGCGGATACGCAGTATTTT
16,TRBJ2-2,TRBV10-2,TRBD1,.,CASSALPGQGSGELFF,TGCGCCAGCAGTGCCCTTCCGGGACAGGGGTCCGGGGAGCTGTTTTTT
15,TRBJ2-1,TRBV5-1,.,few,CASGDPNPTSNEQFF,TGCGCCAGCGGGGACCCGAACCCGACTAGTAATGAGCAGTTCTTC
15,TRBJ2-5,TRBV4-2,.,.,CASSQGPGAGETQYF,TGTGCCAGCAGCCAAGGTCCAGGGGCCGGGGAGACCCAGTACTTC
13,TRBJ2-7,TRBV10-3,TRBD1,.,CASTGGANYEQYF,TGTGCCAGTACAGGGGGCGCAAATTACGAGCAGTACTTC
15,TRBJ1-1,TRBV7-2,.,.,CASSLTGGPNTEAFF,TGTGCCAGCAGCCTAACGGGGGGGCCCAACACTGAAGCTTTCTTT
17,TRBJ2-6,TRBV4-3,.,few,CASSQEARGAGANVLTF,TGCGCCAGCAGCCAAGAAGCACGGGGGGCCGGGGCCAACGTCCTGACTTTC
13,TRBJ1-2,TRBV6-1,.,.,CASSVLSGVGYTF,TGTGCCAGCAGTGTGCTGTCAGGGGTTGGCTACACCTTC
15,TRBJ2-7,TRBV9,.,.,CASSPEGSLGGEQYF,TGTGCCAGCAGCCCCGAGGGGTCTCTGGGGGGCGAGCAGTACTTC
15,TRBJ2-7,TRBV7-8,TRBD2,.,CASSLGTSPTYEQYF,TGTGCCAGCAGCTTAGGGACTAGCCCGACCTACGAGCAGTACTTC
15,TRBJ2-1,TRBV9,.,.,CASSTSGIFYNEQFF,TGTGCCAGCAGCACGTCGGGGATTTTCTACAATGAGCAGTTCTTC
15,TRBJ1-4,TRBV5-6,.,.,CASREHRGTNEKLFF,TGTGCCAGCAGGGAACATAGGGGGACTAATGAAAAACTGTTTTTT
14,TRBJ1-1,TRBV7-8,.,.,CASSPDSLNTEAFF,TGTGCCAGCAGCCCGGACAGCCTGAACACTGAAGCTTTCTTT
15,TRBJ2-7,TRBV2,TRBD2,.,CASSVNRGGPYEQYF,TGTGCCAGCAGTGTCAATCGGGGGGGACCCTACGAGCAGTACTTC
11,TRBJ2-3,TRBV11-1,.,.,CASSREDTQYF,TGTGCCAGCAGCCGAGAAGATACGCAGTATTTT